One and the same sample provided the 26 T cell receptor beta chains below, sequenced in a study of T cells after yellow fever vaccination. In TCRdb, the 5' RACE reads were re-called with MiXCR into one record per CDR3 protein. This table holds about 160,000 distinct CDR3 sequences, 5.5% to 7.5% found once. The starting material was CD4+ T cells sorted from PBMCs, obtained around 5 days after the first yellow fever vaccination. The receptors stem from a man aged 18 to 30 who received the YFV17D yellow fever vaccine.

This clonotype was detected only a few times. This chain joins TRBV18 and TRBJ1-2, with D perhaps TRBD1 (5 bases). Germline V lookup: CDR1 KGHSH, CDR2 LQKENI. The V end was cut by 2 bases, the J end by 4 bases, with 14 bases between. The CDR3 is made up of 15 amino acids. In nucleotides, the CDR3 is TGTGCCAGCTCACCATTCGCAGGGATGGTCTATGGCTACACCTTC. This codes for CASSPFAGMVYGYTF.

V gene TRBV5-1 combines with J gene TRBJ1-4; no clear D gene. V shed 0 bases and J shed 12 bases, with 18 bases lying between them. Germline CDR1 reads SGHRS; CDR2 reads YFSETQ. The CDR3 is made up of 15 amino acids. In DNA, the CDR3 is TGCGCCAGCAGCTTGGTCGGCCCGCCGTTAGCGGAACTGTTTTTT. Translating it yields CASSLVGPPLAELFF.

The J gene is TRBJ2-7, the V gene TRBV9; 7 positions agree with TRBD1. Germline lookup yields CDR1 SGDLS and CDR2 YYNGEE. This CDR3 comprises 15 residues. V dropped 0 bases and J dropped 4; count of bases not matched to a gene: 7. The DNA for the CDR3 is TGTGCCAGCAGCGTAGAGCCAGGGGGAAGATACGAGCAGTACTTC. As protein: CASSVEPGGRYEQYF. The full variable domain, rest sourced from reference TRBV9 and TRBJ2-7, is DSGVTQTPKHLITATGQRVTLRCSPRSGDLSVYWYQQSLDQGLQFLIQYYNGEERAKGNILERFSAQQFPDLHSELNLSSLELGDSALYFCASSVEPGGRYEQYFGPGTRLTVT.

This clonotype showed up many times. The J gene is TRBJ2-3, the V gene TRBV5-1, with 8 bases identical to TRBD1. From germline, CDR1 is SGHRS and CDR2 YFSETQ. J gave up 0 bases and V 3 bases, and 12 bases lay outside the gene matches. The CDR3 covers 18 residues. The DNA for the CDR3 is TGCGCCAGCAGCTACGGACAGGGAACTCCTGCTAGCACAGATACGCAGTATTTT. This translates into CASSYGQGTPASTDTQYF.

There are a few counts of this clonotype. The gene calls are TRBV20-1 and TRBJ2-4, with D perhaps TRBD2 (5 bases). The CDR3 is made up of 14 amino acids. Germline V CDR1 and CDR2: DFQATT, SNEGSKA (reference sequence). V lost 0 bases to trimming and J lost 0 bases, with 6 bases between them. DNA of the CDR3: TGCAGTGCTAGAGATCGGGGAGCCAAAAACATTCAGTACTTC. It specifies CSARDRGAKNIQYF.

This clonotype was picked up a small number of times. This chain joins TRBV4-3 and TRBJ2-4; D is uncertain. CDR1 is LGHNA, CDR2 YSLEER, per germline. Between the trimmed V and J ends, which lost 3 bases and 2 bases, there was a span of 17 bases. There are 17 residues in the CDR3. The DNA of the CDR3 is TGCGCCAGCAGCCAGTCGACTTGGGCCTTGCCCAAAAACATTCAGTACTTC. It codes for CASSQSTWALPKNIQYF.

The chain recombines TRBV20-1 with TRBJ1-1; perhaps TRBD1 as D (5 bases). CDR1 DFQATT and CDR2 SNEGSKA come from the germline V gene (reference sequence). The CDR3 sequence is 16 residues long. Trimming cost V 0 bases and J 3 bases, with 17 bases left between them. CDR3 nucleotides: TGCAGTGCTAGAGATAGGGGATTTCAGATCGACACTGAAGCTTTCTTT. Translating gives CSARDRGFQIDTEAFF.

The chain has TRBV18 and TRBJ1-5; 7 nucleotides line up with TRBD1. J gave up 0 bases and V 5 bases, and 1 base lay outside the gene matches. Germline V gene sequence: CDR1 KGHSH, CDR2 LQKENI. The CDR3 runs to 14 residues. DNA of the CDR3: TGTGCCAGCTCAGGGACAGATAGCAATCAGCCCCAGCATTTT. Translated: CASSGTDSNQPQHF.

This clonotype has only one observation. No conserved phenylalanine or tryptophan is present at the end of the CDR3, so a read error is the likely explanation. The chain combines TRBV7-2 with TRBJ1-2; D remains ambiguous. This CDR3 spans 14 amino acids. Trimming stripped 5 bases from V and 5 bases from J, with 15 bases between. CDR1 and CDR2 from the germline V gene are SGHTA and FQGNSA. Here the CDR3 reads CASSPDPSGYGYTL. As DNA, the CDR3 is TGTGCCAGCAGCCCGGACCCTTCCGGTTATGGCTACACCTTA.

This clonotype was detected only a few times. The chain has TRBV2 and TRBJ2-1, with D perhaps given as TRBD1 or TRBD2 (5 bases each). The V end was cut by 8 bases, the J end by 2 bases, with 16 bases between. Germline-derived CDR1 and CDR2 are SNHLY and FYNNEI. The CDR3 has 15 amino acids. The CDR3 reads CASSRDGAPYNEQFF. CDR3 sequence (DNA): TGTGCCAGCTCACGAGACGGGGCACCCTACAATGAGCAGTTCTTC.

This clonotype was found many times. The chain joins TRBV6-1 to TRBJ1-3; D call uncertain. Germline CDR1 reads MNHNS; CDR2 reads SASEGT. V was cut by 2 bases and J by 0 bases, with 11 bases left in between. The CDR3 totals 16 residues. The CDR3 DNA sequence: TGTGCCAGCAGTGAACACACCACCCACTCTGGAAACACCATATATTTT. Its translation is CASSEHTTHSGNTIYF.

The chain uses TRBV23-1 and TRBJ2-7; no clear D. TRBV23-1 counts as an open reading frame of uncertain function. Trimming removed 0 bases at V and 3 bases at J, with 6 bases between. There are 13 residues in the CDR3. The CDR3 reads CASSQSYHYEQYV. CDR3 coding DNA: TGCGCCAGCAGTCAATCTTACCACTACGAGCAGTACGTC.

This chain uses TRBV19 with TRBJ1-2; weak D call: TRBD1 (5 bases). The CDR3 length is 13 residues. CDR1 is LNHDA and CDR2 is SQIVND in the germline V gene (reference sequence). Trimming cost V 3 bases and J 4 bases, with 9 bases left between them. The CDR3 nucleotides are TGTGCCAGTAGTATGGTCAGGGCCTATGGCTACACCTTC. It codes for CASSMVRAYGYTF. Looking up the rest from reference TRBV19 and TRBJ1-2 gives the full variable domain: DGGITQSPKYLFRKEGQNVTLSCEQNLNHDAMYWYRQDPGQGLRLIYYSQIVNDFQKGDIAEGYSVSREKKESFPLTVTSAQKNPTAFYLCASSMVRAYGYTFGSGTRLTVV.

In the case of this clonotype: This may stem from a read error, because a much larger clone lies one nucleotide away. This sequence joins TRBV4-3 and TRBJ2-3; D call uncertain. Germline values: CDR1 LGHNA, CDR2 YSLEER. Deletions cut 2 bases from V and 6 bases from J, with 9 bases between. There are 13 residues in the CDR3. CDR3 nucleotide sequence: TGCGCCAGCAGCCAATTAGGTTCGGATACGCAGTATTTT. Its protein is CASSQLGSDTQYF.

DNA for the CDR3: TGTGCCAGCCTCGGGACTAACACCGGGGAGCTGTTTTTT. It codes for CASLGTNTGELFF. V usage is TRBV19 and J usage is TRBJ2-2, with D tentatively TRBD2 (6 bases). The V end lost 9 bases, the J end lost 2 bases, and 10 bases lay between the germline ends. Germline CDR1 LNHDA, CDR2 SQIVND (reference sequence). The CDR3 runs 13 residues.

This clonotype was seen repeatedly, ten times or more. This chain links TRBV18 with TRBJ2-1, with 7 positions matching TRBD1. From germline, CDR1 is KGHSH and CDR2 LQKENI. The CDR3 loop spans 12 amino acids. V was clipped by 3 bases and J by 10 bases; unmatched bases: 3. The CDR3 DNA follows: TGTGCCAGCTCACCCGACAGGGTAGAGCAGTTCTTC. Protein: CASSPDRVEQFF.

The rearrangement uses TRBV20-1 and TRBJ1-1; D remains unclear. Trimming pared 0 bases from V and 1 base from J, leaving 9 bases between. The germline gives CDR1 DFQATT, CDR2 SNEGSKA (reference sequence). CDR3 length equals 14 residues. This chain's CDR3 is CSARDPTRNTEAFF. The CDR3, as DNA: TGCAGTGCTAGAGACCCGACAAGGAACACTGAAGCTTTCTTT.

This clonotype appeared a few times. V gene TRBV7-3 combines with J gene TRBJ1-1; D unresolved. In germline, CDR1 is SGHTA, CDR2 FQGTGA. Trimming removed 5 bases at V and 4 bases at J, with 17 bases between. The CDR3 has 15 amino acids. CDR3 amino acids: CASSPWQAGTTEAFF. In nucleotides, the CDR3 is TGTGCCAGCAGCCCGTGGCAGGCGGGAACCACTGAAGCTTTCTTT.

This clonotype was recorded at least ten times. The chain joins TRBV5-1 to TRBJ2-5; TRBD2 agrees at 9 bases. The V segment lost 0 bases and the J segment 9 bases; nucleotides outside the gene matches: 12. The germline gives CDR1 SGHRS, CDR2 YFSETQ. This CDR3 has 16 amino acids. CDR3 sequence reads: CASSLAGLASQSAQYF. DNA of the CDR3: TGCGCCAGCAGCTTGGCCGGACTAGCGTCGCAATCCGCCCAGTACTTC.

The V call is TRBV29-1, the J call TRBJ1-1, with a weak D call TRBD1 (5 bases). The germline gives CDR1 SQVTM, CDR2 ANQGSEA. The ends were cut back, 7 bases at V and 7 bases at J, with 19 bases in the middle. The CDR3 has 13 residues. This CDR3 is CSAVWGIEYEAFF. The CDR3 region has the DNA TGCAGCGCCGTCTGGGGGATAGAATATGAAGCTTTCTTT.

V and J are TRBV18 and TRBJ1-1; D not certain. CDR1 and CDR2 (germline): KGHSH, LQKENI. This CDR3 has 16 amino acids. The ends were cut back, 2 bases at V and 4 bases at J, with 17 bases in the middle. CDR3 residues: CASSPRAGGVATEAFF. The CDR3 nucleotides are TGTGCCAGCTCACCAAGGGCAGGCGGAGTGGCCACTGAAGCTTTCTTT.

This clonotype has just a few counts. The CDR3: CASSLGGLGNSPLHF. CDR3 bases: TGTGCCAGCAGCTTAGGGGGGCTTGGGAATTCACCCCTCCACTTT. The chain has TRBV7-8 and TRBJ1-6; D is possibly TRBD1 (6 bases). In germline, CDR1 is SGHVS, CDR2 FQNEAQ. The CDR3 sequence is 15 residues long. The V gene lost 1 base and the J gene lost 7 bases, with 11 bases spanning the gap.

The CDR3 coding sequence is TGTGCCAGCAGCCCCCCCCCAAGCTCCTACAATGAGCAGTTCTTC. Amino acids: CASSPPPSSYNEQFF. The chain links TRBV7-2 to TRBJ2-1; unclear D gene. CDR1 is SGHTA, CDR2 FQGNSA, per germline. V dropped 5 bases and J dropped 0 bases, with 11 bases sitting between them. This CDR3 contains 15 residues.

This clonotype was seen repeatedly, ten times or more. The rearrangement joins TRBV5-1 to TRBJ2-1; TRBD1 might be the D (5 bases). CDR1 and CDR2 from the germline V gene are SGHRS and YFSETQ. V was shortened by 3 bases and J by 7 bases, with 8 bases between the two germline ends. This CDR3 region has 12 residues. The CDR3 reads CASSWGSNEQFF. CDR3 bases: TGCGCCAGCAGCTGGGGCTCTAATGAGCAGTTCTTC.

The chain joins TRBV25-1 to TRBJ1-2; the match to TRBD1 covers 9 bases. Germline CDR1 MGHDK, CDR2 SYGVNS. The CDR3 has 15 residues. V gave up 7 bases and J gave up 0 bases; unmatched junction bases: 6. CDR3 amino acids: CASTGTGSANYGYTF. For the CDR3, the DNA is TGTGCCAGCACCGGGACAGGGTCAGCTAACTATGGCTACACCTTC.

This clonotype was counted ten times or more. The chain recombines TRBV18 with TRBJ2-7, with D tentatively TRBD1 or TRBD2 (6 bases each). Trimming cost V 3 bases and J 7 bases, with 13 bases left between them. This CDR3 spans 13 amino acids. Germline V CDR1 and CDR2: KGHSH, LQKENI. CDR3: CASSPSRGPEQYV. In DNA, the CDR3 is TGTGCCAGCTCACCCAGCCGGGGGCCAGAGCAGTACGTC.